The clone carrying this T cell receptor beta chain occurred many times. The data are from a study of Graves' ophthalmopathy and Graves' hyperthyroidism. Amplification of TCR beta CDR3 regions used RNA transcripts. The authors performed first-round RT-PCR with HTBI primers and then a second-round multiplex PCR. TCRdb passed the multiplex PCR reads through MiXCR, listing each CDR3 protein once. The sample has 300,000 to 400,000 distinct CDR3 sequences, roughly a sixth seen once. CDR3 length: 15 residues. Germline V gene sequence: CDR1 LGHNA, CDR2 YSLEER. V was pared by 0 bases and J by 1 base, with 7 bases between.

The sample comprised peripheral blood. The V call is TRBV4-3, the J call TRBJ1-3; D may be TRBD1 (5 bases). This clonotype originated in an adult woman with stable Graves' hyperthyroidism. The CDR3 sequence: CASSQDWTSGNTIYF. The CDR3 DNA is TGCGCCAGCAGCCAAGATTGGACATCTGGAAACACCATATATTTT.